Listed here are 26 T cell receptor beta chains from one sample, sequenced in a study of brain T cells in children with intractable seizures (dated by TCRdb to the early 2020s). The time point label here, explained by the study, means: resected brain tissue, or blood drawn just prior to surgery. Library preparation was by the immunoSEQ multiplex PCR assay. TCRdb holds this immuneACCESS table with in-frame rearrangements only. Some clones are missing; in checked studies, unresolved V genes explain under half, and the rest has no known cause. The sample records 88,000 or so clones, 90% to 95% of which are singletons. Together, the top ten hold around 25% of the sample. The material sequenced was peripheral blood, taken at surgery. These receptors originate from a girl under 10 years old with Rasmussen encephalitis and intractable seizures.

The V gene is TRBV29-1, the J gene TRBJ1-1; maybe TRBD1 (6 bases). Trimming took off 6 bases at V and 8 bases at J, with 10 bases between the two ends. The germline V gene encodes CDR1 SQVTM and CDR2 ANQGSEA. The CDR3 extends over 10 amino acids. The CDR3 loop reads CSVHGTEAFF. The CDR3 DNA reads as TGCAGCGTGCACGGGACAGAAGCTTTCTTT.

This sequence joins TRBV29-1 and TRBJ2-1; D is uncertain. Germline values: CDR1 SQVTM, CDR2 ANQGSEA. CDR3 length: 12 residues. V was shortened by 0 bases and J by 3 bases, with 3 bases between the two germline ends. In DNA, the CDR3 is TGCAGCGTTGAAGAAGTCTACAATGAGCAGTTCTTC. This gives the protein CSVEEVYNEQFF.

The chain is built from TRBV27 and TRBJ2-1, with 7 positions matching TRBD2. V was pared by 2 bases and J by 1 base, with 5 bases of the junction left unmatched. The CDR3 has 16 amino acids. Germline V gives CDR1 MNHEY, CDR2 SMNVEV (reference sequence). This chain's CDR3 is CASSLSGIASYNEQFF. Here the CDR3 DNA reads TGTGCCAGCAGTTTAAGCGGGATAGCATCCTACAATGAGCAGTTCTTC.

V usage is TRBV19 and J usage is TRBJ2-5; possible D gene TRBD2, 6 bases. CDR1 is LNHDA and CDR2 is SQIVND in the germline V gene (reference sequence). This CDR3 is built from 14 residues. Deletions cut 6 bases from V and 6 bases from J, with 17 bases between. The CDR3 loop is CASSQGGGRQTQYF. CDR3 nucleotide sequence: TGTGCCAGTAGCCAAGGTGGGGGGAGGCAGACCCAGTACTTC.

This clone showed up just once. CDR3 sequence: CASSGTDSLSYNEQFF. The CDR3 bases are TGTGCCAGCAGTGGAACCGACAGCCTCTCCTACAATGAGCAGTTCTTC. V and J are TRBV6-1 and TRBJ2-1, with D possibly being TRBD1 (5 bases). The CDR3 runs 16 residues. Germline V gene sequence: CDR1 MNHNS, CDR2 SASEGT. Trimming removed 4 bases at V and 0 bases at J, with 13 bases between.

The chain combines TRBV19 with TRBJ1-2, with D uncertain. The CDR3 loop spans 16 amino acids. V gave up 5 bases and J gave up 6 bases, with 22 bases separating them. CDR1 LNHDA and CDR2 SQIVND come from the germline V gene (reference sequence). CDR3 protein: CASSSTPVLLGDGYTF. CDR3 coding DNA: TGTGCCAGTAGTTCGACACCGGTCTTATTGGGTGATGGCTACACCTTC.

In DNA, the CDR3 is TGTGCTAGTGGGGGACCTACCTACGAGCAGTACTTC. Amino acid sequence: CASGGPTYEQYF. The chain employs TRBV12-5 and TRBJ2-7, with D perhaps TRBD1 or TRBD2 (5 bases each). CDR3 size: 12 residues. Trimming removed 6 bases from V and 2 bases from J, with 8 bases in between. Germline loops: CDR1 LGHNT, CDR2 FRNRAP.

The chain links TRBV7-9 to TRBJ1-3; D uncertain. Trimming took off 1 base at V and 4 bases at J, with 2 bases between the two ends. The CDR3 runs 12 residues. CDR1 is SEHNR, CDR2 FQNEAQ, per germline (reference sequence). CDR3 sequence (DNA): TGTGCCAGCAGCTTAGAGGGAAACACCATATATTTT. It encodes CASSLEGNTIYF.

The chain employs TRBV28 and TRBJ2-6; D might be TRBD1 (6 bases). Per the germline V gene, CDR1 is MDHEN and CDR2 is SYDVKM. V lost 3 bases and J lost 0, with 12 bases in between. The CDR3 spans 17 residues. Written as DNA, the CDR3 is TGTGCCAGCAGTTTGTCGGGACATTCCTCTGGGGCCAACGTCCTGACTTTC. This codes for CASSLSGHSSGANVLTF.

V gene TRBV6-5 combines with J gene TRBJ1-6; D not resolved. Trimming cost V 4 bases and J 9 bases, with 4 bases left between them. This CDR3 is 11 amino acids long. Per germline, CDR1 MNHEY and CDR2 SVGAGI. As DNA, the CDR3 is TGTGCCAGCAGTTCGGGTTCACCCCTCCACTTT. Translated: CASSSGSPLHF.

CDR3 sequence (DNA): TGTGCCAGCAGCCAGGCCTTCTTGTCTGGCTACACCTTC. This sequence encodes CASSQAFLSGYTF. The chain recombines TRBV14 with TRBJ1-2; D is unclear. Germline V gives CDR1 SGHDN, CDR2 FVKESK. The CDR3 has 13 residues. Trimming took 3 bases from V and 7 from J, leaving 12 bases between them.

This chain links TRBV4-1 with TRBJ1-5, with TRBD1 as a possible D gene (6 bases). Trimming stripped 5 bases from V and 11 bases from J, with 19 bases between. CDR3 length: 14 residues. Germline V gene data show CDR1 as MGHRA and CDR2 as YSYEKL. CDR3 sequence (DNA): TGCGCCAGCAGCTCCGGGACACACGCCTTGTCCCAGCATTTT. It translates to CASSSGTHALSQHF.

This clone was detected only a few times. This chain links TRBV28 with TRBJ2-7; tentative D call: TRBD1 (6 bases). Per the germline V gene, CDR1 is MDHEN and CDR2 is SYDVKM. The CDR3 is 15 amino acids. V was trimmed by 5 bases and J by 1 base, leaving 15 bases between them. DNA for the CDR3: TGTGCCAGCAGTCAGGACAGAGATCAATCCTACGAGCAGTACTTC. Its translation is CASSQDRDQSYEQYF.

This rearrangement joins TRBV2 to TRBJ2-1; D is unclear. The CDR3 spans 13 residues. V was pared by 4 bases and J by 3 bases, with 7 bases between. Germline V gives CDR1 SNHLY, CDR2 FYNNEI. The CDR3 spells CASSGRLYNEQFF. The CDR3 DNA is TGTGCCAGCAGTGGTCGACTCTACAATGAGCAGTTCTTC.

CDR3 protein: CASSLPGGETQYF. DNA for the CDR3: TGTGCCAGCAGTTTGCCAGGGGGGGAGACCCAGTACTTC. This chain links TRBV27 with TRBJ2-5; tentatively, D is TRBD1 (7 bases). This CDR3 region has 13 residues. Trimming cost V 3 bases and J 5 bases, with 10 bases left between them. CDR1 and CDR2 from the germline V gene are MNHEY and SMNVEV (reference sequence).

This sequence joins TRBV5-1 and TRBJ2-1, with D perhaps TRBD2 (5 bases). The CDR3 consists of 16 residues. The V end lost 4 bases, the J end lost 0 bases, and 14 bases lay between the germline ends. CDR1 SGHRS and CDR2 YFSETQ come from the germline V gene. CDR3 sequence reads: CASSPGTGSSYNEQFF. The CDR3, as DNA: TGCGCCAGCAGCCCAGGAACGGGGAGCTCCTACAATGAGCAGTTCTTC.

The genes are TRBV6-5 and TRBJ1-1; 9 nucleotides line up with TRBD1. Trimming removed 4 bases from V and 4 bases from J; junction bases left unmatched: 4. Germline V gene lookup returns CDR1 MNHEY and CDR2 SVGAGI. The CDR3 has 14 amino acids. The CDR3 spells CASSSRTGVTEAFF. CDR3 DNA sequence: TGTGCCAGCAGTTCCCGGACAGGGGTCACTGAAGCTTTCTTT.

The chain carries TRBV2 and TRBJ2-2; weak D call: TRBD1 (5 bases). The V gene lost 4 bases and the J gene lost 4 bases, with 7 bases spanning the gap. The length of the CDR3 is 13 residues. Germline V gene data show CDR1 as SNHLY and CDR2 as FYNNEI. The chain's CDR3 is CASSVQGTGELFF. The CDR3 nucleotides read TGTGCCAGCAGTGTCCAGGGCACCGGGGAGCTGTTTTTT.

The chain carries TRBV28 and TRBJ2-5; possible D gene TRBD1, 5 bases. CDR3 length: 14 amino acids. The germline V gene has CDR1 MDHEN and CDR2 SYDVKM. V was shortened by 6 bases and J by 3 bases, with 14 bases between the two germline ends. The CDR3 protein is CASSHVPGKETQYF. DNA for the CDR3: TGTGCCAGCAGCCATGTCCCAGGGAAAGAGACCCAGTACTTC. Combining the CDR3 with reference TRBV28 and TRBJ2-5 gives the whole variable domain DVKVTQSSRYLVKRTGEKVFLECVQDMDHENMFWYRQDPGLGLRLIYFSYDVKMKEKGDIPEGYSVSREKKERFSLILESASTNQTSMYLCASSHVPGKETQYFGPGTRLLVL.

This clone was found once. The DNA for the CDR3 is TGCGCCAGCAGTGAGCGGCAGGGTAACACTGAAGCTTTCTTT. It specifies CASSERQGNTEAFF. This chain uses TRBV10-1 with TRBJ1-1, with TRBD1 as a possible D gene (5 bases). This CDR3 comprises 14 residues. The germline CDR1 and CDR2 sequences are WNHNN and SYGVQD (reference sequence). The V end lost 2 bases, the J end lost 2 bases, and 9 bases lay between the germline ends.

The chain carries TRBV7-2 and TRBJ2-7; D possibly corresponds to TRBD2 (5 bases). Between the trimmed V and J ends, which lost 4 bases and 7 bases, there was a span of 20 bases. CDR3 length equals 15 residues. The germline V gene encodes CDR1 SGHTA and CDR2 FQGNSA. This CDR3 reads CASSYSGSGMGEQYF. CDR3 DNA: TGTGCCAGCAGCTATAGTGGTTCCGGGATGGGTGAGCAGTACTTC.

The chain combines TRBV6-5 with TRBJ2-3; D unresolved. CDR3 length: 13 amino acids. V was trimmed by 0 bases and J by 4 bases, leaving 5 bases between them. Germline lookup yields CDR1 MNHEY and CDR2 SVGAGI. The CDR3 region is CASSYSYPDTQYF. The CDR3 DNA reads as TGTGCCAGCAGTTACTCTTATCCAGATACGCAGTATTTT.

This clone appeared a single time. The J gene is TRBJ2-7, the V gene TRBV12-3 or TRBV12-4; D is perhaps TRBD1 (5 bases). Trimming took off 1 base at V and 2 bases at J, with 6 bases between the two ends. The CDR3 is 13 amino acids. The chain's CDR3 is CASSLGGPYEQYF. The CDR3 bases are TGTGCCAGCAGTTTAGGGGGCCCCTACGAGCAGTACTTC.

The CDR3 here is CAISESMGAGANVLTF. DNA of the CDR3: TGTGCCATCAGTGAGTCGATGGGGGCTGGGGCCAACGTCCTGACTTTC. The chain has TRBV10-3 and TRBJ2-6; either TRBD1 or TRBD2 may fit D (5 bases each). Trimming took off 0 bases at V and 2 bases at J, with 8 bases between the two ends. This CDR3 is built from 16 residues. Germline CDR1 and CDR2: ENHRY and SYGVKD.

This clone has more than one count but fewer than ten. CDR3 bases: TGTGCCAGCAGCCGCTCAGAGAACACTGAAGCTTTCTTT. Amino acids: CASSRSENTEAFF. The V call is TRBV3-1 (or the pseudogene TRBV3-2), the J call TRBJ1-1; no clear D gene. In germline, CDR1 is LGHDT, CDR2 YNNKEL (reference sequence). Trimming took off 4 bases at V and 1 base at J, with 7 bases between the two ends. The CDR3 spans 13 residues.

The gene calls are TRBV6-2 or TRBV6-3 and TRBJ2-2; 8 bases line up with TRBD2. The CDR3 length is 16 residues. V gave up 0 bases and J gave up 4 bases; unmatched junction bases: 4. Germline loops: CDR1 MNHEY, CDR2 SVGEGT. The CDR3 loop is CASSYSIGRVTGELFF. As DNA, the CDR3 is TGTGCCAGCAGTTACTCGATCGGGAGGGTCACCGGGGAGCTGTTTTTT.